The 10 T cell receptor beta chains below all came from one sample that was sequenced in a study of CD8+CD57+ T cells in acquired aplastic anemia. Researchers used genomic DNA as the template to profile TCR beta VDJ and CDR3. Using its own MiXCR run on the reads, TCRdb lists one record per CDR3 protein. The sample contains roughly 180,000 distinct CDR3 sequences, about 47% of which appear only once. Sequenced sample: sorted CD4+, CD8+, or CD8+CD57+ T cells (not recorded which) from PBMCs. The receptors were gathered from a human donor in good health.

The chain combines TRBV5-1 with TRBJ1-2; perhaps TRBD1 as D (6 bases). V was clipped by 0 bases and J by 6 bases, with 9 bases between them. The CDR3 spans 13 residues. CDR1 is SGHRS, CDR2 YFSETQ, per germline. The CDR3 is CASSLGEGDGYTF. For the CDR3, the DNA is TGCGCCAGCAGCTTGGGAGAGGGGGATGGCTACACCTTC.

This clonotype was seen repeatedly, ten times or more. In DNA form, the CDR3 reads TGTGCCAGCAGCTCCGACAGCGACAGGGTAAATTCACCCCTCCACTTT. Translating it yields CASSSDSDRVNSPLHF. The V gene is TRBV11-2, the J gene TRBJ1-6; 7 bases line up with TRBD1. Germline V lookup: CDR1 SGHAT, CDR2 FQNNGV. The V and J ends lost 4 bases and 7 bases, in that order; junction bases with no gene match: 10. This CDR3 is 16 amino acids long.

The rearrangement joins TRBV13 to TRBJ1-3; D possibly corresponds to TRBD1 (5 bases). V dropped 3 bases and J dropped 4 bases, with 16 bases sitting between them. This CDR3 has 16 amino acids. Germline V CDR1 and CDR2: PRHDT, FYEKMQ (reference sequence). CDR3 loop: CASSFSTGAQGNTIYF. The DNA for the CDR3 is TGTGCCAGCAGCTTCTCAACCGGGGCTCAAGGAAACACCATATATTTT.

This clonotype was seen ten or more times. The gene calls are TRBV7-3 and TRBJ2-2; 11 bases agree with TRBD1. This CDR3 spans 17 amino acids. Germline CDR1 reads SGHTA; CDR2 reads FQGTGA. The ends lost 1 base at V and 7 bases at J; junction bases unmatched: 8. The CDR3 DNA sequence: TGTGCCAGCAGCTTAAACCCGGGACAGGGGGTTTACGGGGAGCTGTTTTTT. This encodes CASSLNPGQGVYGELFF. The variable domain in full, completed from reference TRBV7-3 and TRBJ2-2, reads GAGVSQTPSNKVTEKGKYVELRCDPISGHTALYWYRQSLGQGPEFLIYFQGTGAADDSGLPNDRFFAVRPEGSVSTLKIQRTERGDSAVYLCASSLNPGQGVYGELFFGEGSRLTVL.

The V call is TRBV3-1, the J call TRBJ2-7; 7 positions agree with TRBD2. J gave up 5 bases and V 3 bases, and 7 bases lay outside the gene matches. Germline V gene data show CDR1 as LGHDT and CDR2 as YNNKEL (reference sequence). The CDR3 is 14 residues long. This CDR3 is CASSQTLADHEQYF. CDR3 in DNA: TGTGCCAGCAGCCAGACCCTAGCGGACCACGAGCAGTACTTC.

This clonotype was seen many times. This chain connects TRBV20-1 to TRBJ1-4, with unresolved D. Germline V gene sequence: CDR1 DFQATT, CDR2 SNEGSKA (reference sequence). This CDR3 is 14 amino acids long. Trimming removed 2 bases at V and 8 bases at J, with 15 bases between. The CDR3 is CSARIGSSGEKLFF. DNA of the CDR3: TGCAGTGCTAGAATTGGTTCGTCCGGAGAAAAACTGTTTTTT.

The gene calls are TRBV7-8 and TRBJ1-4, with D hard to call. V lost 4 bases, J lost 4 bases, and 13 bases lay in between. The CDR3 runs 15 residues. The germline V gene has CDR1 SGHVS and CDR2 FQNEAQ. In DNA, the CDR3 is TGTGCCAGCAGCTCCACCCGGGGAAATAATGAAAAACTGTTTTTT. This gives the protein CASSSTRGNNEKLFF.

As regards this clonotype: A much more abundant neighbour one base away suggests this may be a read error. CDR3 residues: CASSSGTSSSGADVLTF. In DNA, the CDR3 is TGCGCCAGCAGCTCCGGGACAAGCAGCTCTGGGGCCGACGTCCTGACTTTC. The V call is TRBV5-1, the J call TRBJ2-6; D might be TRBD1 (6 bases). Germline lookup yields CDR1 SGHRS and CDR2 YFSETQ. The CDR3 extends over 17 amino acids.

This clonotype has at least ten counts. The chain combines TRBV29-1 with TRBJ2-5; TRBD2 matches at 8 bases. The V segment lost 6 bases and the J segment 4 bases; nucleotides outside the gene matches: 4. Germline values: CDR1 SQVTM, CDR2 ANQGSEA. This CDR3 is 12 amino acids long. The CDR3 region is CSVGREGETQYF. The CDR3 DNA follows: TGCAGCGTAGGACGGGAGGGAGAGACCCAGTACTTC.

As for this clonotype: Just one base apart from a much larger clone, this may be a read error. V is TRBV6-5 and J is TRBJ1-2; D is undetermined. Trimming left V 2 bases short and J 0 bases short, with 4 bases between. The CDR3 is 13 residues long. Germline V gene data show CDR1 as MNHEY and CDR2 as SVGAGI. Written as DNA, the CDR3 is TGTGCCAGCAGTTACGGGACTAACTATGGCTACACCTTC. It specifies CASSYGTNYGYTF.